Shown below are 2 T cell receptor beta chains from a single sample sequenced in a study of T cell repertoires in cytomegalovirus infection (dated by TCRdb to between 2017 and 2020). These receptors' targets are unknown. The treatment or condition label of this sample denotes: in vitro stimulation with specific CMV peptide epitopes to enrich CMV-specific T cells. Sequencing took place on an Illumina HiSeq 1500. The raw public reads went through TCRdb reprocessing: fastp at Q25, MiXCR clone calling, in-frame beta chains kept. CDR3 protein duplicates are merged, each entry listing the most common genes and DNA. The sample table holds roughly 730,000 distinct CDR3 sequences, of which around 35% were seen once. The ten biggest clones cover over 15% of the sample. The sequences come from cultured PBMCs, collected from culture after CMV antigen stimulation. These receptors all come from a human donor in good health (CMV status not recorded). Some clones in this sample may be carry-over from other donors' samples.

The J gene is TRBJ2-3, the V gene TRBV4-1; the match to TRBD2 covers 9 bases. Germline V gene data show CDR1 as MGHRA and CDR2 as YSYEKL. This CDR3 contains 19 residues. V lost 4 bases, J lost 3 bases, and 17 bases stayed unmatched. CDR3: CASSLIPPFGAGGTDTQYF. In nucleotides, the CDR3 is TGCGCCAGCAGCCTTATACCCCCCTTCGGTGCGGGGGGGACAGATACGCAGTATTTT.

Comment on this clonotype: A read error may account for a junction end that differs from germline. This sequence joins TRBV5-3 and TRBJ2-1, with TRBD2 matching over 10 bases. TRBV5-3 qualifies as an ORF whose function is uncertain. The length of the CDR3 is 18 residues. CDR3 sequence (DNA): TGTGCCAGCAGCTCGCTACACCACGGGACTAGCGAAGTCAATGAGCAGTTCTTC. This translates into CASSSLHHGTSEVNEQFF.